This T cell receptor (beta chain) was identified in a study of T cell responses to AZD1222 COVID-19 vaccine. In its sample, this clone was seen once. What it binds is unknown. Assay: immunoSEQ multiplex PCR; the TCRdb copy retains only in-frame clones and omits some. Of around 70,000 clones in the sample, 87% were seen once. Whole-study findings and limits: Targets within unmutated variant regions were reportedly found for nearly half of spike-specific TCRs.

The CDR3 is 15 residues long. With V trimmed by 5 bases and J by 7 bases, 6 bases remained unmatched. The germline V gene encodes CDR1 SGHTA and CDR2 FQGNSA. The study pooled second doses at about 4 or about 12 weeks. This TCR was sampled from an adult who received the AZD1222 COVID-19 vaccine. This specimen consisted of peripheral blood, obtained 28 days after the second AZD1222 dose. The V call is TRBV7-2, the J call TRBJ1-3, with TRBD1 identical over 12 bases. The CDR3 DNA is TGTGCCAGCAGCGTTGGGACAGGGGGCAAGAACACCATATATTTT. This codes for CASSVGTGGKNTIYF.